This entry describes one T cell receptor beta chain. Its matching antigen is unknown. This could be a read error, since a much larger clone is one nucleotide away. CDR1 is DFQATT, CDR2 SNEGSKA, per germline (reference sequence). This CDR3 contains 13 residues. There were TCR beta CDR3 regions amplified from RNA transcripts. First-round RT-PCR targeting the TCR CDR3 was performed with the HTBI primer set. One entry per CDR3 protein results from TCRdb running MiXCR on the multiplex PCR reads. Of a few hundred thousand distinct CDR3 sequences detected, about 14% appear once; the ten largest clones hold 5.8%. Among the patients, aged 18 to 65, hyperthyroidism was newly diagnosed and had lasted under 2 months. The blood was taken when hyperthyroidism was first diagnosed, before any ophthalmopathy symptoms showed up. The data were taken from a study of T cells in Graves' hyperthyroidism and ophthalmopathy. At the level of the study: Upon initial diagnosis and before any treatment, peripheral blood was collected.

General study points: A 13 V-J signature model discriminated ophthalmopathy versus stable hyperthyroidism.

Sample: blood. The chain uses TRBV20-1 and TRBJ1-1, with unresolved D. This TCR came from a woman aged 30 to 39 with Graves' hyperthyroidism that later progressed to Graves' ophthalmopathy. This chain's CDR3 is CSASGVGNTKAFF. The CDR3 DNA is TGCAGTGCTAGTGGTGTCGGAAACACTAAAGCTTTCTTT.